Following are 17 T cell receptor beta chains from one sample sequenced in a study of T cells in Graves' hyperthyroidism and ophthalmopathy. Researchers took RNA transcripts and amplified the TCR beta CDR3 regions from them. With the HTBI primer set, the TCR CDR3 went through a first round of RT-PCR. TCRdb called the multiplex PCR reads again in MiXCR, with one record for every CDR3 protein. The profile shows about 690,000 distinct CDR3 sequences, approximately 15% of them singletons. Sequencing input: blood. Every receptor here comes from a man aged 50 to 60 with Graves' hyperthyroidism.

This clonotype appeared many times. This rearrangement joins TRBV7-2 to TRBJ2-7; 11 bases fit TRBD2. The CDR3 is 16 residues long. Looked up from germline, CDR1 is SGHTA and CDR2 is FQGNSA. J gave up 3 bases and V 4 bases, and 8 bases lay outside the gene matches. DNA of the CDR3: TGTGCCAGCAGCTCCAAGACTAGCGGGATGAGCTACGAGCAGTACTTC. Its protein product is CASSSKTSGMSYEQYF.

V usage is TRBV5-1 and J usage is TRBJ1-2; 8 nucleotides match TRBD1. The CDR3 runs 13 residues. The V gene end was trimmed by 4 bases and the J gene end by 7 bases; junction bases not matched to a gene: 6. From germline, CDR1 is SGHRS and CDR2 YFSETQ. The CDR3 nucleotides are TGCGCCAGCAGCCCATCCGGACAGGGTGGCTACACCTTC. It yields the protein CASSPSGQGGYTF.

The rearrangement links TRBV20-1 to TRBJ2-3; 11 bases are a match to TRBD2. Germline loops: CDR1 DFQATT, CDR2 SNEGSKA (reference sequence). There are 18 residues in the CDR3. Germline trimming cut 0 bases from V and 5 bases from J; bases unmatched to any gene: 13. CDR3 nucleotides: TGCAGTGCTAGAGATCTGGTAGTAGCGGGAGGGTATCGAGATACGCAGTATTTT. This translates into CSARDLVVAGGYRDTQYF.

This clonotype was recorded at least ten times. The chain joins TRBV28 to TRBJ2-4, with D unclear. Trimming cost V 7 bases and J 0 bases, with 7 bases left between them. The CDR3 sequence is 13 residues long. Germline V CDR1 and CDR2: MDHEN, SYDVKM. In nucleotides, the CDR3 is TGTGCCAGCAATCAAGTAGCCAAAAACATTCAGTACTTC. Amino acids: CASNQVAKNIQYF.

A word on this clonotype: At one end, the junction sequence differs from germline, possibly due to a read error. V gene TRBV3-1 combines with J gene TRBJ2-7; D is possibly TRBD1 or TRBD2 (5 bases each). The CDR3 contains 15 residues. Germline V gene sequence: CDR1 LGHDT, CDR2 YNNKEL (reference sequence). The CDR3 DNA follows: TGTGCCAGCAGCCCCGGGACCGACAGCTCCTACGAGCACTACTTC. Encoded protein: CASSPGTDSSYEHYF.

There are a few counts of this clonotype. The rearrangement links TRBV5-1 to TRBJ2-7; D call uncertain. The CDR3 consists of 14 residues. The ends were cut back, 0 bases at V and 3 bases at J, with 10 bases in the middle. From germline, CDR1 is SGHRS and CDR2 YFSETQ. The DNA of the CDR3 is TGCGCCAGCAGCTTGGAACAGCGAAACTACGAGCAGTACTTC. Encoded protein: CASSLEQRNYEQYF.

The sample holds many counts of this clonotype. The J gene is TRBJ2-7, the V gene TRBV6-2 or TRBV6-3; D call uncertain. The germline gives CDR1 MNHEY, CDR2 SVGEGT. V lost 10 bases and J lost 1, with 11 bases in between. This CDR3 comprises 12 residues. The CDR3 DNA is TGTGCCACCAGCGAAGTATCCTACGAGCAGTACTTC. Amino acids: CATSEVSYEQYF.

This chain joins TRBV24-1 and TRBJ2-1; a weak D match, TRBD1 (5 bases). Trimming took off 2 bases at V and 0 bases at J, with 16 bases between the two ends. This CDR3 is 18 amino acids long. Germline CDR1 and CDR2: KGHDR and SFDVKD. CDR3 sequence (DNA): TGTGCCACCAGTGATTCCGACAGCGTATTCGTCTCCTACAATGAGCAGTTCTTC. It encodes CATSDSDSVFVSYNEQFF.

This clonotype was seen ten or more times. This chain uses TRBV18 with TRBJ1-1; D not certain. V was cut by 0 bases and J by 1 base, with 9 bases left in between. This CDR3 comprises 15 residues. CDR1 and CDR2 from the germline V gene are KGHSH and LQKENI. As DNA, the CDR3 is TGTGCCAGCTCACCACCAGTGGCGCGGAACACTGAAGCTTTCTTT. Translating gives CASSPPVARNTEAFF.

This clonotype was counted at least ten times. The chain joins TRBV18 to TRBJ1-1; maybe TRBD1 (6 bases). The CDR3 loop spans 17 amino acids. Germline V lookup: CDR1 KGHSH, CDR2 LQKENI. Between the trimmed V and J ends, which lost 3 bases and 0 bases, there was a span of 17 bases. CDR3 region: CASSPRGQSKMNTEAFF. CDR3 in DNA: TGTGCCAGCTCACCTAGAGGACAGTCAAAAATGAACACTGAAGCTTTCTTT. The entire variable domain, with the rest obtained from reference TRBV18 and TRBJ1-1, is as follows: NAGVMQNPRHLVRRRGQEARLRCSPMKGHSHVYWYRQLPEEGLKFMVYLQKENIIDESGMPKERFSAEFPKEGPSILRIQQVVRGDSAAYFCASSPRGQSKMNTEAFFGQGTRLTVV.

The CDR3 DNA reads TGTGCCAGCAGAGCTACGTGGAGGGGCAGGGAGATCAGTGAGCAGTTCTTC. Translation: CASRATWRGREISEQFF. J is TRBJ2-1 and V is TRBV7-9; weak D call: TRBD2 (6 bases). The V end lost 6 bases, the J end lost 9 bases, and 27 bases lay between the germline ends. This CDR3 comprises 17 residues. Germline V CDR1 and CDR2: SEHNR, FQNEAQ (reference sequence).

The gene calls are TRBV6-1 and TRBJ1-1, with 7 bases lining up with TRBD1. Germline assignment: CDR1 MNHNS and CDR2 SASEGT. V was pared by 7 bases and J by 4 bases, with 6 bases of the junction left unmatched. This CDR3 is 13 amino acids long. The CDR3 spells CASNPTGFTEAFF. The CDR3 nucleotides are TGTGCCAGCAATCCGACAGGGTTCACTGAAGCTTTCTTT.

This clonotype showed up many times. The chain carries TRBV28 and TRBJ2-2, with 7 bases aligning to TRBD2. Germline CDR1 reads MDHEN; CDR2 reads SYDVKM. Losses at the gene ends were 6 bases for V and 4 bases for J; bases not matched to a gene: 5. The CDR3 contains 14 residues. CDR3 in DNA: TGTGCCAGCAGCTCCCCGGGGGGCACCGGGGAGCTGTTTTTT. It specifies CASSSPGGTGELFF.

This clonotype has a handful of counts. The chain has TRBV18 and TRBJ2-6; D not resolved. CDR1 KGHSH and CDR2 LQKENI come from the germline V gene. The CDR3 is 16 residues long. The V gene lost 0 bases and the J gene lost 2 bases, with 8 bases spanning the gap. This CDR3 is CASSPPGKAGANVLTF. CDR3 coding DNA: TGTGCCAGCTCACCACCAGGGAAGGCTGGGGCCAACGTCCTGACTTTC.

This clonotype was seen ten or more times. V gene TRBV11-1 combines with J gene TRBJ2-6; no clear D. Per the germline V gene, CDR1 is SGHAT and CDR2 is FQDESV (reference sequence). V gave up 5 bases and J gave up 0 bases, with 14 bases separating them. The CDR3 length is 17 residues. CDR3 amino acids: CASSPELTYSGANVLTF. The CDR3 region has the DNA TGTGCCAGCAGCCCCGAACTGACGTACTCTGGGGCCAACGTCCTGACTTTC. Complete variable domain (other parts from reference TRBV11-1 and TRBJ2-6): EAEVAQSPRYKITEKSQAVAFWCDPISGHATLYWYRQILGQGPELLVQFQDESVVDDSQLPKDRFSAERLKGVDSTLKIQPAELGDSAMYLCASSPELTYSGANVLTFGAGSRLTVL.

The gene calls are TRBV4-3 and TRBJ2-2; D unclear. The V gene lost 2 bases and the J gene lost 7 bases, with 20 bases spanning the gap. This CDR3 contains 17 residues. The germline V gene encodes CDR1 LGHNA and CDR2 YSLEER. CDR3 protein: CASSQPYPPHFGGELFF. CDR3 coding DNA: TGCGCCAGCAGCCAACCATACCCCCCCCACTTCGGCGGGGAGCTGTTTTTT.

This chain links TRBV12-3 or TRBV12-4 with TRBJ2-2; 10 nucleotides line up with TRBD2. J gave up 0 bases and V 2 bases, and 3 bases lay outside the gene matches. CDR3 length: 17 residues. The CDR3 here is CASSLWTSGTNTGELFF. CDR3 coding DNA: TGTGCCAGCAGTTTATGGACTAGCGGAACGAACACCGGGGAGCTGTTTTTT.